Here is one T cell receptor (beta chain) with its context. Its antigen remains unidentified. The germline V gene encodes CDR1 DFQATT and CDR2 SNEGSKA (reference sequence). The CDR3 loop spans 16 amino acids. The V segment lost 1 base and the J segment 3 bases; nucleotides outside the gene matches: 9. cDNA libraries of TCR beta carried unique molecular identifiers. TCRdb analysed the PCR reads with MiXCR anew, one entry per CDR3 protein. In the table there are about 770,000 distinct CDR3 sequences, roughly 50% of which are singletons. The sample originates from a study of post-analysis software for immune sequencing data. Study conclusions and caveats: Elevated frequency relative to controls characterized 4 or 5 TRBV segments in patients, TRBV5-6, TRBV5-1 and TRBV20-1 among them.

Sequenced material: blood. This receptor was taken from a girl aged 10 to 17 with multiple sclerosis. The chain carries TRBV20-1 and TRBJ1-5; TRBD1 matches 7 bases. CDR3 sequence: CSARAATGWDNQPQHF. CDR3 nucleotides: TGCAGTGCTAGAGCCGCGACAGGGTGGGACAATCAGCCCCAGCATTTT.